The rows below give T cell receptor beta chains drawn from one sample of a study of cytomegalovirus exposure and HLA in healthy donors. Using immunoSEQ multiplex PCR, the repertoire was profiled, and TCRdb retains in-frame clones only, with some absent. The sample lists 75,000 to 100,000 clones, about three quarters occurring once. The sequencing input was PBMCs. These receptor sequences come from a man in his 60s in good health and CMV-seropositive. Both conserved end residues are part of each CDR3. The D gene is left open where the match is weak. A clone size is listed for some rows: how often the clone was seen (once, few, many), or a class if it is expanded.

>TRBV5-1|-|TRBJ2-7|TRBD1
TGCGCCAGTACCTGGACAGGGTCATCCTACGAGCAGTACTTC
CASTWTGSSYEQYF
>TRBV11-1|-|TRBJ2-7|TRBD1
TGTGCCAGCAGCTTAGCGGGGTTGGATACAGGGGTCCCCCCCTACGAGCAGTACTTC
CASSLAGLDTGVPPYEQYF
>TRBV5-4|-|TRBJ2-5|-
TGTGCCAGCAGCTTTGCCAGGCAGGGGGAGACCCAGTACTTC
CASSFARQGETQYF
>TRBV5-1|-|TRBJ1-4|-
TGCGCCAGCAGCTTGTGGCAGGGTCCGGGTGAAAAACTGTTTTTT
CASSLWQGPGEKLFF
>TRBV29-1|few|TRBJ1-1|-
TGCACCTCTCCTGAAGCTTTCTTT
CTSPEAFF
>TRBV4-1|-|TRBJ1-5|TRBD1
TGCGCCAGCAGCCTAGACAGGGGGGGCAATCAGCCCCAGCATTTT
CASSLDRGGNQPQHF
>TRBV7-2|-|TRBJ1-2|TRBD1
TGTGCCAGCAGCTTATATCGACAGGGGAACTATGGCTACACCTTC
CASSLYRQGNYGYTF
>TRBV30|-|TRBJ1-2|-
TGTGCCTGGGGGGGCCAGACAGAGAACTATGGCTACACCTTC
CAWGGQTENYGYTF
>TRBV6-4|-|TRBJ1-6|TRBD1
TGTGCCAGCAGAACAGGGGAAGGTTCACCCCTCCACTTT
CASRTGEGSPLHF
>TRBV18|-|TRBJ2-2|-
TGTGCCAGCTCATTCAGGGGTCTACCGAACACCGGGGAGCTGTTTTTT
CASSFRGLPNTGELFF
>TRBV5-1|many|TRBJ1-1|TRBD1
TGCGCCAGCAGCTTGGGGCGAGGGGGCAGGAACACTGAAGCTTTCTTT
CASSLGRGGRNTEAFF
>TRBV28|-|TRBJ1-5|-
TGTGCCACCCTAATGGACAGTTATCAGCCCCAGCATTTT
CATLMDSYQPQHF
>TRBV10-3|-|TRBJ2-7|-
TGTGCCATCGCCGGGGACTCCTACGAGCAGTACTTC
CAIAGDSYEQYF
>TRBV4-1|-|TRBJ2-3|-
TGCGCCACGGGGAAAGTCACAGATACGCAGTATTTT
CATGKVTDTQYF
>TRBV9|-|TRBJ1-2|-
TGTGCCAGCAGCGCCCGGGTCCGGGGGAGTCGGGGCTATGGCTACACCTTC
CASSARVRGSRGYGYTF
>TRBV6-5|few|TRBJ1-1|-
TGTGCCAGCAGTTACCGGGATCTCATGAACACTGAAGCTTTCTTT
CASSYRDLMNTEAFF
>TRBV7-2|-|TRBJ1-3|TRBD1
TGTGCCAGCAGCCCCTACCGGGGGACAGGGGTCTCTGGAAACACCATATATTTT
CASSPYRGTGVSGNTIYF
>TRBV6-5|-|TRBJ2-3|-
TGTGCCAGCGGCCCGAGGTTAACTTCGTCAGATACGCAGTATTTT
CASGPRLTSSDTQYF
>TRBV6-5|-|TRBJ2-7|TRBD2
TGTGCCAGCAGCATCGGGGGGACCCCCTACGAGCAGTACTTC
CASSIGGTPYEQYF
>TRBV19|-|TRBJ1-2|-
TGTGCCAGTACAATCAGAGGGAACTATGGCTACACCTTC
CASTIRGNYGYTF
>TRBV10-3|-|TRBJ2-1|TRBD2
TGTGCCATCAAGGGTAGCGGGGCCCACAATGAGCAGTTCTTC
CAIKGSGAHNEQFF
>TRBV28|-|TRBJ2-5|TRBD1
TGTGCCACGCTAACCCGGACAGGGCAAGAGACCCAGTACTTC
CATLTRTGQETQYF
>TRBV29-1|-|TRBJ2-2|-
TGCAGCGCCTTGGACAGGAACACCGGGGAGCTGTTTTTT
CSALDRNTGELFF
>TRBV7-9|once|TRBJ2-7|TRBD1
TGTGCCAGCAGTCGGACAGGGGGAAACGAGCAGTACTTC
CASSRTGGNEQYF
>TRBV13|-|TRBJ2-7|TRBD2
TGTGCCAGCAGCAGAGGACTAGCGGGGGGGCGAAACGAGCAGTACTTC
CASSRGLAGGRNEQYF
>TRBV5-1|few|TRBJ1-1|-
TGCGCCAGCAGCTTGGCAGGGCCTGGGAGGACTGAAGCTTTCTTT
CASSLAGPGRTEAFF
>TRBV30|-|TRBJ1-4|-
TGTGCCTGGAGTCCAGACGCTTTGAGGATGGAAAAACTGTTTTTT
CAWSPDALRMEKLFF
>TRBV5-1|-|TRBJ1-2|-
TGCGCCAGCAGCATGACACCTTCCGAGGGCTACACCTTC
CASSMTPSEGYTF
>TRBV5-1|-|TRBJ2-2|-
TGCGCCAGCAGCTTTGTACTAAACACCGGGGAGCTGTTTTTT
CASSFVLNTGELFF
>TRBV7-7|-|TRBJ2-7|-
TGTGCTAGCAGCTTGACGGAGGGTCCCTACGAGCAGTACTTC
CASSLTEGPYEQYF
>TRBV18|-|TRBJ2-3|-
TGTGCCAGCTCACCAAATCAGGATACTAGTACAGATACGCAGTATTTT
CASSPNQDTSTDTQYF
>TRBV5-4|-|TRBJ1-3|-
TGTGTCAGCAGCTTGGACCGGGGAAACACCATATATTTT
CVSSLDRGNTIYF
>TRBV6-5|-|TRBJ1-2|-
TGTGCCAGCACTCGCGGGGCGGGACATGGCTACACCTTC
CASTRGAGHGYTF
>TRBV15|-|TRBJ2-7|-
TGTGCCACCAGCACCCCCCAAAACGAGCAGTACTTC
CATSTPQNEQYF
>TRBV28|-|TRBJ1-1|TRBD1
TGTGCCAGCAGTCTAACAGGGGCAAACACTGAAGCTTTCTTT
CASSLTGANTEAFF
>TRBV7-2|-|TRBJ2-3|TRBD1
TGTGCCAGCAGCTGGGACAGGGTTAGAGATACGCAGTATTTT
CASSWDRVRDTQYF
>TRBV6-1|-|TRBJ2-2|TRBD1
TGTGCCAGCAGGCGGGACAGGGGGTTCGCCGGGGAGCTGTTTTTT
CASRRDRGFAGELFF
>TRBV7-8|-|TRBJ2-1|TRBD2
TGTGCCAGCAGCTTCGCCGGGACTAGGTACAATGAGCAGTTCTTC
CASSFAGTRYNEQFF
>TRBV6-5|few|TRBJ2-5|TRBD1
TGTGCCAGCAGTGGACGGACAGGGTTCCAAGAGACCCAGTACTTC
CASSGRTGFQETQYF
>TRBV6-6|-|TRBJ1-5|-
TGTGCCCACGCGGACATTATAGGGGGTCAGCCCCAGCATTTT
CAHADIIGGQPQHF
>TRBV15|-|TRBJ2-3|TRBD2
TGTGCCACCAGCAGAGATGGACGGGGGGGATCAGATACGCAGTATTTT
CATSRDGRGGSDTQYF
>TRBV14|-|TRBJ2-7|-
TGTGCCAGCAGCCAAGAACAGGGAGGGACCTACGAGCAGTACTTC
CASSQEQGGTYEQYF
>TRBV7-6|few|TRBJ2-1|TRBD1
TGTGCCAGCAGACCCCTACAGGGGAGCTCCTACAATGAGCAGTTCTTC
CASRPLQGSSYNEQFF
>TRBV30|-|TRBJ1-6|-
TGTGCCTGGAGTGTACAGCAAAATTCACCCCTCCACTTT
CAWSVQQNSPLHF
>TRBV4-2|-|TRBJ2-1|TRBD2
TGTGCCAGCAGCCCGACGGGGGGGCGGGGGGGCTACAATGAGCAGTTCTTC
CASSPTGGRGGYNEQFF
>TRBV10-1|-|TRBJ2-1|-
TGCGCCAGCACCGACTTCAGAGCGGGCTCATTGAACAATGAGCAGTTCTTC
CASTDFRAGSLNNEQFF
>TRBV19|-|TRBJ2-7|-
TGTGCCAGTAGTACCCCGGGACTTCGCATCTACGAGCAGTACTTC
CASSTPGLRIYEQYF
>TRBV30|-|TRBJ2-1|TRBD2
TGTGCCTGGAGTGTACACCGGACTAGCGGGGGATCCTACAATGAGCAGTTCTTC
CAWSVHRTSGGSYNEQFF
>TRBV6-5|-|TRBJ1-3|TRBD1
TGTGCCAGCAGTTACGGGACAGGACGAAACACCATATATTTT
CASSYGTGRNTIYF
>TRBV5-1|-|TRBJ2-3|-
TGCGCCAGCAGGGGGGCCAGCACAGATACGCAGTATTTT
CASRGASTDTQYF
>TRBV7-6|once|TRBJ2-1|TRBD2
TGTGCCAGCAGTCTTAGCGGGGGTCTCACCTACAATGAGCAGTTCTTC
CASSLSGGLTYNEQFF
>TRBV7-9|few|TRBJ1-5|-
TGTGCCAGCAGCATGCGGGAGAATCAGCCCCAGCATTTT
CASSMRENQPQHF
>TRBV5-1|-|TRBJ2-5|TRBD2
TGCGCCAGCAGCCGGCGGGGGGATAACCAAGAGACCCAGTACTTC
CASSRRGDNQETQYF
>TRBV6-1|once|TRBJ1-6|-
TGTGCCAGCAGTGAAGGGACAGCCTATAATTCACCCCTCCACTTT
CASSEGTAYNSPLHF
>TRBV5-3|-|TRBJ1-5|TRBD1
TGTGCCAGAAGCCATAGACAGGGGAATCAGCCCCAGCATTTT
CARSHRQGNQPQHF
>TRBV29-1|few|TRBJ2-5|-
TGCAGCGTTGCCGGACAGTACTTAGAGACCCAGTACTTC
CSVAGQYLETQYF